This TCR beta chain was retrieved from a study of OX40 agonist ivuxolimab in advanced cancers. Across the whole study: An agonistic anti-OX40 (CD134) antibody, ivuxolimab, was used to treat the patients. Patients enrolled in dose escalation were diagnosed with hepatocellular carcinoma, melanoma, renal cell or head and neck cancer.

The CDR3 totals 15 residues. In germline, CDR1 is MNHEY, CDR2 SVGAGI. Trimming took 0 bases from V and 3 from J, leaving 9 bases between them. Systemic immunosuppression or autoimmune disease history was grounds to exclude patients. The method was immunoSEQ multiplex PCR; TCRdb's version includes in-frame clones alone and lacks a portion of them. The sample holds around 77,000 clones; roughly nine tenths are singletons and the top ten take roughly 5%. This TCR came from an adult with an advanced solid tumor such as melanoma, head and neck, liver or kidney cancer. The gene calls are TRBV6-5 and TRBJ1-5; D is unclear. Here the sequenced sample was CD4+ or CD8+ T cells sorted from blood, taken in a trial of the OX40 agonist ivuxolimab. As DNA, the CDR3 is TGTGCCAGCAGTTACTCTGGGAGCCCCAATCAGCCCCAGCATTTT. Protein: CASSYSGSPNQPQHF.